This TCR beta chain was identified in a study of shared clonotypes between healthy human individuals. For the study at large: Three CD4 naive, three CD4 memory, two CD8 naive and one CD8 memory plate were used per donor. Notes on the study in general: Rarefaction analysis demonstrated incomplete sorted-subset sequencing notwithstanding large depth.

Splitting of CD4+ cells produced CD45RA+ naive and CD45RA-negative memory subsets. Comment on this clone: Its antigen is not known. The same CDR3 is also encoded by other DNA sequences in this sample.

CDR3 size: 12 residues. Germline lookup yields CDR1 MDHEN and CDR2 SYDVKM. The V gene lost 2 bases and the J gene lost 8 bases, with 6 bases spanning the gap. It was around 180 ng DNA, 30,000 or so T cell genomes, that sorted-subset replicate PCRs used. TCRdb's copy holds only in-frame clones and misses some; the assay was immunoSEQ multiplex PCR. This table has roughly 1,000,000 clones, approximately 78% appearing once. This sequence was found in a man aged 18 to 29 in good health. Some clones in this sample may be carry-over from other donors' samples. Source material: memory CD4+ T cells from PBMCs. Subset reported: CD45RA-negative fraction. The genes are TRBV28 and TRBJ1-4; weak D call: TRBD1 (5 bases). CDR3 bases: TGTGCCAGCAGTTTAGGGGGAGAAAAACTGTTTTTT. This encodes CASSLGGEKLFF. The full variable domain, in which reference TRBV28 and TRBJ1-4 provide the parts outside the CDR3, is DVKVTQSSRYLVKRTGEKVFLECVQDMDHENMFWYRQDPGLGLRLIYFSYDVKMKEKGDIPEGYSVSREKKERFSLILESASTNQTSMYLCASSLGGEKLFFGSGTQLSVL.